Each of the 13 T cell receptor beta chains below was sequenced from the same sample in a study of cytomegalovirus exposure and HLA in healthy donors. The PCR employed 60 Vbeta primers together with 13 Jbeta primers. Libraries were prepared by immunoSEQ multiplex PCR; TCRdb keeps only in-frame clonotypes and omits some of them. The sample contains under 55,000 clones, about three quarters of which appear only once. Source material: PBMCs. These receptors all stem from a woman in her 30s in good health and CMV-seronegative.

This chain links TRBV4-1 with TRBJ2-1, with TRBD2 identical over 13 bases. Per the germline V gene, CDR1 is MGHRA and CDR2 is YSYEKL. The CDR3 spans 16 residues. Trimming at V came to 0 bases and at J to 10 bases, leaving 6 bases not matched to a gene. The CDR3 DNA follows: TGCGCCAGCAGCCAAGAAAGGACTAGCGGGGGAGGGGAGCAGTTCTTC. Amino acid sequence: CASSQERTSGGGEQFF.

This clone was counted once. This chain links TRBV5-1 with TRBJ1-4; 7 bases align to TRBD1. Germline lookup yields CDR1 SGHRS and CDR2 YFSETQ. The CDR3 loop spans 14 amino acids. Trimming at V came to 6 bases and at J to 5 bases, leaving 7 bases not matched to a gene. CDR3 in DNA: TGCGCCAGCACACCGGGACAGACGAATGAAAAACTGTTTTTT. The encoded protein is CASTPGQTNEKLFF. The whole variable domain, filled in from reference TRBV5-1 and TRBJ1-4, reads KAGVTQTPRYLIKTRGQQVTLSCSPISGHRSVSWYQQTPGQGLQFLFEYFSETQRNKGNFPGRFSGRQFSNSRSEMNVSTLELGDSALYLCASTPGQTNEKLFFGSGTQLSVL.

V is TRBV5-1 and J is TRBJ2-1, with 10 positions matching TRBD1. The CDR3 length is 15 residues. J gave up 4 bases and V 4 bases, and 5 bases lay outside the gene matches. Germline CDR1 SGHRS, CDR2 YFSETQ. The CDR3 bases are TGCGCCAGCAGCGAGGGACAGGGGATATACAATGAGCAGTTCTTC. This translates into CASSEGQGIYNEQFF.

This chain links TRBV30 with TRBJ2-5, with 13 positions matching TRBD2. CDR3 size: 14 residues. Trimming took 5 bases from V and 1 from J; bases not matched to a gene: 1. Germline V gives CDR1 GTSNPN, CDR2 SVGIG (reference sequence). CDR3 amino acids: CAWRTSGGQETQYF. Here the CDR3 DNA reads TGTGCCTGGCGGACTAGCGGGGGCCAAGAGACCCAGTACTTC.

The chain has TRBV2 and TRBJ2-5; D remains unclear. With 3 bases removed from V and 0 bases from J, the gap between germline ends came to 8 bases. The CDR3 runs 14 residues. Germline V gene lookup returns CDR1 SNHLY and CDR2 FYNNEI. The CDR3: CASSETRNQETQYF. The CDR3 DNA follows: TGTGCCAGCAGTGAGACAAGGAACCAAGAGACCCAGTACTTC. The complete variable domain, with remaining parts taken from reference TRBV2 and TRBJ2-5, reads EPEVTQTPSHQVTQMGQEVILRCVPISNHLYFYWYRQILGQKVEFLVSFYNNEISEKSEIFDDQFSVERPDGSNFTLKIRSTKLEDSAMYFCASSETRNQETQYFGPGTRLLVL.

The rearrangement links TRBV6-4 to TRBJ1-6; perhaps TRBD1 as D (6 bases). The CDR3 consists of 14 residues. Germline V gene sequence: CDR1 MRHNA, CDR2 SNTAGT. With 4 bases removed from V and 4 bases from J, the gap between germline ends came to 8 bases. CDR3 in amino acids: CASSGDNYNSPLHF. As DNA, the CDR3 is TGTGCCAGCAGTGGGGACAATTATAATTCACCCCTCCACTTT.

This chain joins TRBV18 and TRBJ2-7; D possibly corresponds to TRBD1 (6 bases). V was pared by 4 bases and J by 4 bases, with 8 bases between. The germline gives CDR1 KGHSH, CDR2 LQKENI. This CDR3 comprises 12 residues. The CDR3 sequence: CASSRDTYEQYF. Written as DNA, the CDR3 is TGTGCCAGCTCACGGGACACGTACGAGCAGTACTTC. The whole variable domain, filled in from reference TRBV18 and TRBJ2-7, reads NAGVMQNPRHLVRRRGQEARLRCSPMKGHSHVYWYRQLPEEGLKFMVYLQKENIIDESGMPKERFSAEFPKEGPSILRIQQVVRGDSAAYFCASSRDTYEQYFGPGTRLTVT.

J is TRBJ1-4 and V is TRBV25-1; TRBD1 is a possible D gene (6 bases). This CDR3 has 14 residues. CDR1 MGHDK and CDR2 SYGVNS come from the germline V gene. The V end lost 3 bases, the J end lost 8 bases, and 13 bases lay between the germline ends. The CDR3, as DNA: TGTGCCAGCAGTGACCCCAGGGGCTCGGAAAAACTGTTTTTT. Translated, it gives CASSDPRGSEKLFF.

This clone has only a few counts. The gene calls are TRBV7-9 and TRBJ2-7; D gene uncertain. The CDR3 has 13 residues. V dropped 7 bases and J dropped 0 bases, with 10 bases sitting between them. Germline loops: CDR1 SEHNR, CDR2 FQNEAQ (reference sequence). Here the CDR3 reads CASTDTVSYEQYF. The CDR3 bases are TGTGCCAGCACCGACACCGTCTCCTACGAGCAGTACTTC.

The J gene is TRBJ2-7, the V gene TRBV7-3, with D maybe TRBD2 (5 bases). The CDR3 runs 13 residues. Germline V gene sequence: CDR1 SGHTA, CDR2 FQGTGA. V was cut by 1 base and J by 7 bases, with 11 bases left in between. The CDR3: CASSLNPRLEQYF. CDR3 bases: TGTGCCAGCAGCTTAAATCCGAGACTAGAGCAGTACTTC.

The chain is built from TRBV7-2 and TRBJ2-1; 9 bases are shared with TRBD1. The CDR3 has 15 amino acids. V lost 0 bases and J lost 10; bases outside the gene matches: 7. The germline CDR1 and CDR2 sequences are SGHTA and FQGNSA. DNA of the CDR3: TGTGCCAGCAGCTTAGCGGGACAGGGCTTATGGGAGCAGTTCTTC. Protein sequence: CASSLAGQGLWEQFF.

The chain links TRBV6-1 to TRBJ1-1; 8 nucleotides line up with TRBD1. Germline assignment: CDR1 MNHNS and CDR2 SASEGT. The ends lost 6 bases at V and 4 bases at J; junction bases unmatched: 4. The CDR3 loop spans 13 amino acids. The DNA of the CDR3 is TGTGCCAGCAGCAGGGGGCGCGCCACTGAAGCTTTCTTT. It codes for CASSRGRATEAFF.

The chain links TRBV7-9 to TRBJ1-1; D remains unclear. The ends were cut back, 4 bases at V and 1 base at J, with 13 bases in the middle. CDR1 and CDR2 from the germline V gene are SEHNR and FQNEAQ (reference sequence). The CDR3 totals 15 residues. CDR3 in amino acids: CASSSKRLTNTEAFF. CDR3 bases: TGTGCCAGCAGCTCGAAGCGGTTGACGAACACTGAAGCTTTCTTT. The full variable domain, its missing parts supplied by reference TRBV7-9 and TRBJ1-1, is DTGVSQNPRHKITKRGQNVTFRCDPISEHNRLYWYRQTLGQGPEFLTYFQNEAQLEKSRLLSDRFSAERPKGSFSTLEIQRTEQGDSAMYLCASSSKRLTNTEAFFGQGTRLTVV.